Here is one TCR beta chain with its context. Germline V gives CDR1 KGHSH, CDR2 LQKENI. The CDR3 covers 14 residues. V dropped 3 bases and J dropped 3; count of bases not matched to a gene: 3. As processed by the authors: Reference gene primer amplification in the assay estimated nucleated cell counts. Measured with immunoSEQ multiplex PCR; TCRdb has only the in-frame clones, and not every one. V and J calls and clone size are copied from that table; D and trimming were computed from the DNA. The sample records a few hundred thousand clones, around 90% being singletons. These data originate in a study of blood T cell repertoires in COVID-19. In the study overall: COVID-19 samples, acute and convalescent, were from the United States, Italy and Spain. Sample material is recorded as cDNA or gDNA derived from T cells, B-cell-depleted T cells, or PBMCs.

Seattle patient enrollment occurred during active infection, with longitudinal follow-up thereafter. The material sequenced was peripheral blood. This TCR was recovered from a woman between 25 and 40 years old with COVID-19, enrolled during active disease. The chain links TRBV18 to TRBJ2-3, with 7 bases fitting TRBD2. CDR3 residues: CASSPGEGTDTQYF. For the CDR3, the DNA is TGTGCCAGCTCACCGGGGGAGGGGACAGATACGCAGTATTTT.